This T cell receptor beta chain originates from a study of blood T cell repertoires in COVID-19. Overall study context: Samples of COVID-19 (acute and convalescent) were obtained from the United States, Italy and Spain. Sample material is recorded as cDNA or gDNA derived from T cells, B-cell-depleted T cells, or PBMCs.

V shed 7 bases and J shed 5 bases, with 18 bases lying between them. This CDR3 has 14 amino acids. Germline V gene data show CDR1 as SGHRS and CDR2 as YFSETQ. Original methodology: Nucleated cell number was recorded as an estimate derived from reference gene primer amplification. Profiling relied on immunoSEQ multiplex PCR, and the TCRdb table lists in-frame clones only, not all of them. V and J calls and clone size are those listed in that table; D and trimming were worked out from the DNA. The data show roughly 230,000 clones, 81% seen once. Sequencing used peripheral blood. The genes are TRBV5-1 and TRBJ2-5; tentative D call: TRBD1 (6 bases). The TCR was taken from a woman older than 75 with acute or convalescent COVID-19. Here the CDR3 DNA reads TGCGCCAGCGGAGTGGTACAGGGTGGCGAGACCCAGTACTTC. This translates into CASGVVQGGETQYF.